A single sample is the source of the 16 T cell receptor beta chains below, sequenced in a study of early T cells in non-severe SARS-CoV-2 infection. One entry per CDR3 protein, called by TCRdb with MiXCR from the 5' RACE reads. The repertoire includes around 81,000 distinct CDR3 sequences, around 15% of them detected once, and roughly 9.8% sits in the top ten. The sample consisted of whole blood. These receptors came from an adult who was a healthcare worker with PCR-confirmed SARS-CoV-2 infection or an uninfected control (not recorded which).

The DNA for the CDR3 is TGCAGTGCTGTCTCGGGACAGATCAATGAGCAGTTCTTC. Amino acids: CSAVSGQINEQFF. The chain combines TRBV20-1 with TRBJ2-1; TRBD1 aligns across 7 bases. Germline V gene data show CDR1 as DFQATT and CDR2 as SNEGSKA (reference sequence). The ends lost 5 bases at V and 6 bases at J; junction bases unmatched: 7. The CDR3 loop spans 13 amino acids.

This clonotype came up a few times. The chain joins TRBV6-6 to TRBJ2-3; 11 nucleotides match TRBD2. V was pared by 0 bases and J by 1 base, with 6 bases of the junction left unmatched. Germline V CDR1 and CDR2: MNHNY, SVGAGI (reference sequence). The CDR3 spans 18 residues. DNA for the CDR3: TGTGCCAGCAGTTACTCTAGCGGGGGGGCCAGGGGCACAGATACGCAGTATTTT. Encoded protein: CASSYSSGGARGTDTQYF.

V and J are TRBV4-3 and TRBJ1-2, with D maybe TRBD1 (5 bases). This CDR3 is 16 amino acids long. From germline, CDR1 is LGHNA and CDR2 YSLEER. V was pared by 3 bases and J by 3 bases, with 17 bases between. The CDR3 loop reads CASSQGFGGKDYGYTF. Written as DNA, the CDR3 is TGCGCCAGCAGCCAGGGCTTTGGGGGGAAGGACTATGGCTACACCTTC.

This clonotype qualifies as large. This chain uses TRBV4-3 with TRBJ1-2; no definite D call. The CDR3 has 15 residues. The V gene's germline CDR1 is LGHNA and CDR2 YSLEER. V lost 0 bases and J lost 6, with 14 bases in between. The CDR3 DNA reads TGCGCCAGCAGCCAAGAGGAGGGCAGGATAAATGGCTACACCTTC. This sequence encodes CASSQEEGRINGYTF.

The CDR3 reads CASSLLGGGELFF. DNA of the CDR3: TGTGCCAGCAGCTTATTGGGCGGCGGGGAGCTGTTTTTT. The V gene is TRBV7-3, the J gene TRBJ2-2; D remains unclear. V was shortened by 2 bases and J by 7 bases, with 8 bases between the two germline ends. The CDR3 totals 13 residues. Germline V CDR1 and CDR2: SGHTA, FQGTGA. The whole variable domain, remainder taken from reference TRBV7-3 and TRBJ2-2, is GAGVSQTPSNKVTEKGKYVELRCDPISGHTALYWYRQSLGQGPEFLIYFQGTGAADDSGLPNDRFFAVRPEGSVSTLKIQRTERGDSAVYLCASSLLGGGELFFGEGSRLTVL.

This clonotype appeared many times. The V and J genes are TRBV2 and TRBJ2-7, with D perhaps TRBD1 (6 bases). The CDR3 extends over 15 amino acids. V lost 0 bases and J 6 bases, leaving 15 bases between the germline ends. Germline lookup yields CDR1 SNHLY and CDR2 FYNNEI. CDR3 bases: TGTGCCAGCAGTGAAGCGCGCACCCCAGGGGTCGAGCAGTACTTC. This translates into CASSEARTPGVEQYF.

This clonotype occurred a few times. V is TRBV12-3 or TRBV12-4 and J is TRBJ2-5; 9 bases are shared with TRBD2. J was trimmed by 2 bases and V by 8 bases; bases with no gene match: 12. The CDR3 is 16 amino acids. This CDR3 reads CASGYGVAGAQETQYF. The DNA of the CDR3 is TGTGCCAGCGGATATGGGGTAGCGGGGGCTCAAGAGACCCAGTACTTC.

There are many counts of this clonotype. This chain uses TRBV11-2 with TRBJ2-7; D unclear. The CDR3 has 13 amino acids. Per the germline V gene, CDR1 is SGHAT and CDR2 is FQNNGV. The germline V and J ends were trimmed by 3 bases and 3 bases, with 9 bases remaining between them. CDR3 DNA: TGTGCCAGCAGCTTCCCTACTGACTACGAGCAGTACTTC. Amino acid sequence: CASSFPTDYEQYF.

This clonotype was detected ten times or more. The chain recombines TRBV12-3 or TRBV12-4 with TRBJ2-2; 7 bases agree with TRBD1. V lost 4 bases, J lost 6 bases, and 5 bases stayed unmatched. There are 14 residues in the CDR3. The CDR3: CASSSTGAAGELFF. DNA for the CDR3: TGTGCCAGCAGTTCCACAGGGGCGGCCGGGGAGCTGTTTTTT.

This chain joins TRBV5-6 and TRBJ2-7; 7 bases match TRBD1. Germline values: CDR1 SGHDT, CDR2 YYEEEE. The CDR3 consists of 13 residues. Trimming removed 6 bases from V and 2 bases from J; junction bases left unmatched: 5. CDR3 loop: CASIGTATYEQYF. The DNA for the CDR3 is TGTGCCAGCATAGGGACAGCCACCTACGAGCAGTACTTC. The full variable domain, rest sourced from reference TRBV5-6 and TRBJ2-7, is DAGVTQSPTHLIKTRGQQVTLRCSPKSGHDTVSWYQQALGQGPQFIFQYYEEEERQRGNFPDRFSGHQFPNYSSELNVNALLLGDSALYLCASIGTATYEQYFGPGTRLTVT.

This clonotype turned up a few times. The chain couples TRBV6-2 or TRBV6-3 to TRBJ1-2; D gene unclear. Deletions cut 0 bases from V and 7 bases from J, with 3 bases between. Germline-derived CDR1 and CDR2 are MNHEY and SVGEGT. This CDR3 has 11 residues. The chain's CDR3 is CASSYSSGYTF. In DNA form, the CDR3 reads TGTGCCAGCAGTTACTCTAGTGGCTACACCTTC.

This clonotype appeared a few times. The rearrangement links TRBV29-1 to TRBJ1-2; possible D gene TRBD1, 5 bases. CDR1 SQVTM and CDR2 ANQGSEA come from the germline V gene. This CDR3 has 14 amino acids. V was clipped by 0 bases and J by 9 bases, with 17 bases between them. The CDR3 DNA is TGCAGCGTTGAAGATCCCCCGGGGACCCAGCGCTACACCTTC. Protein product: CSVEDPPGTQRYTF.

This clonotype appeared a few times. V and J are TRBV6-5 and TRBJ1-1; D not resolved. V was cut by 1 base and J by 4 bases, with 7 bases left in between. This CDR3 spans 13 amino acids. From germline, CDR1 is MNHEY and CDR2 SVGAGI. CDR3 sequence reads: CASSYLGSTEAFF. CDR3 DNA sequence: TGTGCCAGCAGTTACTTGGGGAGCACTGAAGCTTTCTTT.

Many counts were recorded for this clonotype. The J gene is TRBJ2-3, the V gene TRBV7-2, with no clear D. The V and J ends lost 4 bases and 1 base respectively, with 9 bases between them. Germline V CDR1 and CDR2: SGHTA, FQGNSA. CDR3 length: 14 residues. CDR3 nucleotide sequence: TGTGCCAGCAGCTCGATTCTCCGCACAGATACGCAGTATTTT. Protein sequence: CASSSILRTDTQYF. The full variable domain, with the rest looked up from reference TRBV7-2 and TRBJ2-3, is GAGVSQSPSNKVTEKGKDVELRCDPISGHTALYWYRQSLGQGLEFLIYFQGNSAPDKSGLPSDRFSAERTGGSVSTLTIQRTQQEDSAVYLCASSSILRTDTQYFGPGTRLTVL.

About this clonotype: The junction departs from germline at one end; a sequencing error may be responsible. The CDR3 DNA is TGTGCCAGCAGTGTAGCCACAGGGGCTAACTATGGCTACACCTTC. It yields the protein CASSVATGANYGYTF. V gene TRBV9 combines with J gene TRBJ1-2; the match to TRBD1 covers 7 bases. The CDR3 extends over 15 amino acids. CDR1 and CDR2 from the germline V gene are SGDLS and YYNGEE.

V usage is TRBV20-1 and J usage is TRBJ2-7; 9 bases fit TRBD1. The trim removed 5 bases at V and 1 base at J, leaving 3 bases unmatched. This CDR3 contains 13 residues. CDR1 and CDR2 from the germline V gene are DFQATT and SNEGSKA (reference sequence). The CDR3 bases are TGCAGTGCTGGGACAGGGATTTCCTACGAGCAGTACTTC. Its translation: CSAGTGISYEQYF.